Listed below are T cell receptor beta chains from one sample, sequenced in a study of T-cell reconstitution after alpha-beta-depleted transplantation in children. TCRdb re-derived calls from the PCR reads in MiXCR, one entry per CDR3 protein. The profile shows about 580,000 distinct CDR3 sequences, around 23% of them singletons. Sequenced here: PBMCs, mostly from graft donor cells, sampled 360 days after TCRalphabeta/CD19-depleted stem cell transplant. The receptors stem from a boy under two years old who had a stem cell transplant for acute myeloid leukemia, so the T cells may come from the graft donor. The CDR3 runs from the conserved cysteine through the conserved F or W. Each record gives: D gene, J gene, V gene, clone size, CDR3 protein, CDR3 DNA. A D gene is named only where the DNA matches it firmly. Clone size is given for some rows only: seen once, a few or many times, or a class if the clone is expanded.

NA,TRBJ2-7,TRBV5-1,few,CASSLVTTGAPYEQYF,TGCGCCAGCAGCTTAGTTACAACTGGAGCTCCCTACGAGCAGTACTTC
NA,TRBJ2-3,TRBV12-3/TRBV12-4,few,CASSFPLPSREQYYAKSTDTQYF,TGTGCCAGCAGTTTTCCGCTCCCGTCCCGAGAGCAATACTACGCCAAGAGCACAGATACGCAGTATTTT
NA,TRBJ1-1,TRBV20-1,few,CSARPPGGNTEAFF,TGCAGTGCTAGGCCTCCTGGGGGAAACACTGAAGCTTTCTTT
TRBD2,TRBJ2-5,TRBV20-1,many,CSAPRLAGGPETQYF,TGCAGTGCTCCCCGACTAGCGGGGGGTCCAGAGACCCAGTACTTC
TRBD1,TRBJ2-1,TRBV20-1,few,CSANRDRIYNEQFF,TGCAGTGCTAACCGGGACAGGATTTACAATGAGCAGTTCTTC
NA,TRBJ2-3,TRBV20-1,NA,CSAHRGGDTQYF,TGCAGTGCTCACAGGGGGGGGGATACGCAGTATTTT
TRBD1,TRBJ1-1,TRBV7-2,NA,CASSWRTGNTEAFF,TGTGCCAGCAGCTGGCGGACAGGGAACACTGAAGCTTTCTTT
NA,TRBJ2-7,TRBV9,NA,CASSVEGIHEQYF,TGTGCCAGCAGCGTAGAAGGGATCCACGAGCAGTACTTC
TRBD2,TRBJ2-5,TRBV3-1,NA,CASSQEPSGQETQYF,TGTGCCAGCAGCCAAGAACCTAGCGGACAAGAGACCCAGTACTTC
NA,TRBJ2-1,TRBV7-2,NA,CASSPRPRGPYNEQFF,TGTGCCAGCAGCCCCCGCCCTAGAGGGCCCTACAATGAGCAGTTCTTC
NA,TRBJ1-5,TRBV6-5,many,CASSTDSYQPQHF,TGTGCCAGCAGTACTGACAGTTATCAGCCCCAGCATTTT